The rows below give T cell receptor beta chains drawn from one sample of a study of blood T cell repertoires in COVID-19. Repertoires were generated with immunoSEQ multiplex PCR, while TCRdb's copy carries only in-frame clones and drops some. The sample consists of about 270,000 clones, 81% of them appearing once. The sequencing sample was made of peripheral blood. All receptors come from a woman aged 60-70 years with active or convalescent COVID-19. Both conserved end residues are part of each CDR3. The D gene is left open where the match is weak. Some rows mark clone size as missing; the rest say once, few, many or name a class of expanded clone.

d_call	j_call	clone_size	v_call	cdr3_aa	cdr3_nt
-	TRBJ2-5	-	TRBV3-1/TRBV3-2	CASSQTRGSETQYF	TGTGCCAGCAGCCAAACTCGGGGTTCAGAGACCCAGTACTTC
-	TRBJ1-1	few	TRBV30	CAWTFTGLNTEAFF	TGTGCCTGGACCTTCACAGGCCTGAACACTGAAGCTTTCTTT
-	TRBJ2-2	-	TRBV5-6	CASSFGPNPSGELFF	TGTGCCAGCAGCTTTGGGCCCAACCCATCCGGGGAGCTGTTTTTT
TRBD2	TRBJ2-2	-	TRBV7-3	CASSLSALAGTGELFF	TGTGCCAGCAGCTTAAGTGCGCTAGCGGGAACCGGGGAGCTGTTTTTT
TRBD2	TRBJ2-7	-	TRBV27	CASRSGTRRLAGGYEQYF	TGTGCCAGCAGGTCCGGGACACGAAGACTAGCGGGGGGCTACGAGCAGTACTTC
TRBD2	TRBJ2-5	-	TRBV9	CASSVGTSGGKVETQYF	TGTGCCAGCAGCGTCGGGACTAGCGGGGGGAAAGTTGAGACCCAGTACTTC
TRBD1	TRBJ2-1	-	TRBV12-5	CASGGMGQRYNEQFF	TGTGCTAGTGGCGGAATGGGACAGCGCTACAATGAGCAGTTCTTC
-	TRBJ2-3	-	TRBV6-2/TRBV6-3	CASSYWARGPADTQYF	TGTGCCAGCAGTTACTGGGCTAGGGGCCCGGCAGATACGCAGTATTTT
TRBD2	TRBJ2-3	-	TRBV9	CASSVGLAGGADTQYF	TGTGCCAGCAGCGTAGGACTAGCGGGGGGTGCAGATACGCAGTATTTT
-	TRBJ2-1	-	TRBV9	CASSVGTKNEQFF	TGTGCCAGCAGCGTTGGGACAAAAAATGAGCAGTTCTTC
-	TRBJ2-7	-	TRBV11-3	CASSYGFSYEQYF	TGTGCCAGCAGCTACGGTTTCTCCTACGAGCAGTACTTC
-	TRBJ2-3	-	TRBV19	CASSIGGTPDTQYF	TGTGCCAGTAGTATAGGCGGGACGCCAGATACGCAGTATTTT
TRBD2	TRBJ2-1	-	TRBV9	CASSAGTSGDGEQFF	TGTGCCAGCAGCGCTGGGACTAGCGGGGATGGTGAGCAGTTCTTC
TRBD1	TRBJ1-2	-	TRBV9	CASYSGGGNYGYTF	TGTGCCAGCTACTCAGGGGGAGGTAACTATGGCTACACCTTC
TRBD1	TRBJ1-2	-	TRBV3-1/TRBV3-2	CASSQGRQGMEKF	TGTGCCAGCAGCCAAGGAAGACAGGGGATGGAAAAATTC
TRBD2	TRBJ2-5	-	TRBV10-2	CASSESAAASGEETQYF	TGCGCCAGCAGTGAGTCAGCAGCGGCTAGCGGGGAAGAGACCCAGTACTTC
TRBD2	TRBJ2-2	-	TRBV5-1	CASSYIAGLAGGKNTGELFF	TGCGCCAGCTCTTACATAGCAGGCCTAGCGGGGGGAAAGAACACCGGGGAGCTGTTTTTT
-	TRBJ1-2	-	TRBV6-5	CASRPDYGYTF	TGTGCCAGCAGGCCAGACTATGGCTACACCTTC
-	TRBJ2-1	few	TRBV27	CASSMSSYNEQFF	TGTGCCAGCAGTATGAGCTCCTACAATGAGCAGTTCTTC
-	TRBJ1-6	-	TRBV11-2	CASRGPQGDSPLHF	TGTGCCAGCAGGGGCCCACAGGGAGATTCACCCCTCCACTTT